Listed below are T cell receptor beta chains from one sample, sequenced in a study of control samples from healthy donors and cancer patients. Method: immunoSEQ multiplex PCR; TCRdb's copy keeps in-frame clones and lacks some. Of some 120,000 clones listed, about 88% are singletons. Sequenced: blood. Source of these receptors: a man aged 50 to 60 in good health. CDR3s include the opening cysteine and the closing phenylalanine or tryptophan. The order of the fields is V gene, CDR3 length, CDR3 protein.

v_call: TRBV11-2
cdr3_length: 14
cdr3_aa: CASGPGRGGETQYF

v_call: TRBV2
cdr3_length: 15
cdr3_aa: CASRAGQGHYSPLHF

v_call: TRBV28
cdr3_length: 17
cdr3_aa: CASSSPLQQGKDQPQHF

v_call: TRBV2
cdr3_length: 15
cdr3_aa: CASSVGQGGTNEQFF

v_call: TRBV24-1
cdr3_length: 13
cdr3_aa: CATSDFIVDTQYF

v_call: TRBV4-1
cdr3_length: 12
cdr3_aa: CASSPTHGTVDF

v_call: TRBV7-9
cdr3_length: 13
cdr3_aa: CASSSRRNTEAFF

v_call: TRBV28
cdr3_length: 17
cdr3_aa: CASSMSGVGRANYGYTF

v_call: TRBV3-1/TRBV3-2
cdr3_length: 15
cdr3_aa: CASSQTSGANNEQFF

v_call: TRBV12-3/TRBV12-4
cdr3_length: 13
cdr3_aa: CASSSQGGTEAFF

v_call: TRBV27
cdr3_length: 15
cdr3_aa: CASRKDRGGNQPQHF

v_call: TRBV5-1
cdr3_length: 14
cdr3_aa: CASSLGEGYTEAFF

v_call: TRBV15
cdr3_length: 16
cdr3_aa: CATSRDLDSGANVLTF

v_call: TRBV29-1
cdr3_length: 13
cdr3_aa: CSGRDIQITEAFF

v_call: TRBV11-2
cdr3_length: 15
cdr3_aa: CASSFNWGDTGELFF

v_call: TRBV5-1
cdr3_length: 17
cdr3_aa: CASSWGMGLVSTGELFF